This T cell receptor beta chain was identified in a study of blood T cell repertoires in COVID-19. Study background: T cells, B-cell-depleted T cells, or PBMCs provided the cDNA or gDNA that served as material.

V shed 5 bases and J shed 4 bases, with 15 bases lying between them. The CDR3 totals 15 residues. Looked up from germline, CDR1 is LNHDA and CDR2 is SQIVND (reference sequence). The method was immunoSEQ multiplex PCR; TCRdb's version includes in-frame clones alone and lacks a portion of them. Of about 320,000 clones detected, approximately 88% appear once; the ten largest clones hold just under 9%. The TCR originated in a woman between 18 and 29 years old who had recovered from COVID-19. The source material was PBMCs or T cells enriched from blood (not recorded which). The rearrangement joins TRBV19 to TRBJ1-5, with D possibly matching TRBD1 (6 bases). The CDR3 bases are TGTGCCAGTAGTTCACAGGGCGGGTTTAATCAGCCCCAGCATTTT. It encodes CASSSQGGFNQPQHF. Filled out from reference TRBV19 and TRBJ1-5, the complete variable domain reads DGGITQSPKYLFRKEGQNVTLSCEQNLNHDAMYWYRQDPGQGLRLIYYSQIVNDFQKGDIAEGYSVSREKKESFPLTVTSAQKNPTAFYLCASSSQGGFNQPQHFGDGTRLSIL.